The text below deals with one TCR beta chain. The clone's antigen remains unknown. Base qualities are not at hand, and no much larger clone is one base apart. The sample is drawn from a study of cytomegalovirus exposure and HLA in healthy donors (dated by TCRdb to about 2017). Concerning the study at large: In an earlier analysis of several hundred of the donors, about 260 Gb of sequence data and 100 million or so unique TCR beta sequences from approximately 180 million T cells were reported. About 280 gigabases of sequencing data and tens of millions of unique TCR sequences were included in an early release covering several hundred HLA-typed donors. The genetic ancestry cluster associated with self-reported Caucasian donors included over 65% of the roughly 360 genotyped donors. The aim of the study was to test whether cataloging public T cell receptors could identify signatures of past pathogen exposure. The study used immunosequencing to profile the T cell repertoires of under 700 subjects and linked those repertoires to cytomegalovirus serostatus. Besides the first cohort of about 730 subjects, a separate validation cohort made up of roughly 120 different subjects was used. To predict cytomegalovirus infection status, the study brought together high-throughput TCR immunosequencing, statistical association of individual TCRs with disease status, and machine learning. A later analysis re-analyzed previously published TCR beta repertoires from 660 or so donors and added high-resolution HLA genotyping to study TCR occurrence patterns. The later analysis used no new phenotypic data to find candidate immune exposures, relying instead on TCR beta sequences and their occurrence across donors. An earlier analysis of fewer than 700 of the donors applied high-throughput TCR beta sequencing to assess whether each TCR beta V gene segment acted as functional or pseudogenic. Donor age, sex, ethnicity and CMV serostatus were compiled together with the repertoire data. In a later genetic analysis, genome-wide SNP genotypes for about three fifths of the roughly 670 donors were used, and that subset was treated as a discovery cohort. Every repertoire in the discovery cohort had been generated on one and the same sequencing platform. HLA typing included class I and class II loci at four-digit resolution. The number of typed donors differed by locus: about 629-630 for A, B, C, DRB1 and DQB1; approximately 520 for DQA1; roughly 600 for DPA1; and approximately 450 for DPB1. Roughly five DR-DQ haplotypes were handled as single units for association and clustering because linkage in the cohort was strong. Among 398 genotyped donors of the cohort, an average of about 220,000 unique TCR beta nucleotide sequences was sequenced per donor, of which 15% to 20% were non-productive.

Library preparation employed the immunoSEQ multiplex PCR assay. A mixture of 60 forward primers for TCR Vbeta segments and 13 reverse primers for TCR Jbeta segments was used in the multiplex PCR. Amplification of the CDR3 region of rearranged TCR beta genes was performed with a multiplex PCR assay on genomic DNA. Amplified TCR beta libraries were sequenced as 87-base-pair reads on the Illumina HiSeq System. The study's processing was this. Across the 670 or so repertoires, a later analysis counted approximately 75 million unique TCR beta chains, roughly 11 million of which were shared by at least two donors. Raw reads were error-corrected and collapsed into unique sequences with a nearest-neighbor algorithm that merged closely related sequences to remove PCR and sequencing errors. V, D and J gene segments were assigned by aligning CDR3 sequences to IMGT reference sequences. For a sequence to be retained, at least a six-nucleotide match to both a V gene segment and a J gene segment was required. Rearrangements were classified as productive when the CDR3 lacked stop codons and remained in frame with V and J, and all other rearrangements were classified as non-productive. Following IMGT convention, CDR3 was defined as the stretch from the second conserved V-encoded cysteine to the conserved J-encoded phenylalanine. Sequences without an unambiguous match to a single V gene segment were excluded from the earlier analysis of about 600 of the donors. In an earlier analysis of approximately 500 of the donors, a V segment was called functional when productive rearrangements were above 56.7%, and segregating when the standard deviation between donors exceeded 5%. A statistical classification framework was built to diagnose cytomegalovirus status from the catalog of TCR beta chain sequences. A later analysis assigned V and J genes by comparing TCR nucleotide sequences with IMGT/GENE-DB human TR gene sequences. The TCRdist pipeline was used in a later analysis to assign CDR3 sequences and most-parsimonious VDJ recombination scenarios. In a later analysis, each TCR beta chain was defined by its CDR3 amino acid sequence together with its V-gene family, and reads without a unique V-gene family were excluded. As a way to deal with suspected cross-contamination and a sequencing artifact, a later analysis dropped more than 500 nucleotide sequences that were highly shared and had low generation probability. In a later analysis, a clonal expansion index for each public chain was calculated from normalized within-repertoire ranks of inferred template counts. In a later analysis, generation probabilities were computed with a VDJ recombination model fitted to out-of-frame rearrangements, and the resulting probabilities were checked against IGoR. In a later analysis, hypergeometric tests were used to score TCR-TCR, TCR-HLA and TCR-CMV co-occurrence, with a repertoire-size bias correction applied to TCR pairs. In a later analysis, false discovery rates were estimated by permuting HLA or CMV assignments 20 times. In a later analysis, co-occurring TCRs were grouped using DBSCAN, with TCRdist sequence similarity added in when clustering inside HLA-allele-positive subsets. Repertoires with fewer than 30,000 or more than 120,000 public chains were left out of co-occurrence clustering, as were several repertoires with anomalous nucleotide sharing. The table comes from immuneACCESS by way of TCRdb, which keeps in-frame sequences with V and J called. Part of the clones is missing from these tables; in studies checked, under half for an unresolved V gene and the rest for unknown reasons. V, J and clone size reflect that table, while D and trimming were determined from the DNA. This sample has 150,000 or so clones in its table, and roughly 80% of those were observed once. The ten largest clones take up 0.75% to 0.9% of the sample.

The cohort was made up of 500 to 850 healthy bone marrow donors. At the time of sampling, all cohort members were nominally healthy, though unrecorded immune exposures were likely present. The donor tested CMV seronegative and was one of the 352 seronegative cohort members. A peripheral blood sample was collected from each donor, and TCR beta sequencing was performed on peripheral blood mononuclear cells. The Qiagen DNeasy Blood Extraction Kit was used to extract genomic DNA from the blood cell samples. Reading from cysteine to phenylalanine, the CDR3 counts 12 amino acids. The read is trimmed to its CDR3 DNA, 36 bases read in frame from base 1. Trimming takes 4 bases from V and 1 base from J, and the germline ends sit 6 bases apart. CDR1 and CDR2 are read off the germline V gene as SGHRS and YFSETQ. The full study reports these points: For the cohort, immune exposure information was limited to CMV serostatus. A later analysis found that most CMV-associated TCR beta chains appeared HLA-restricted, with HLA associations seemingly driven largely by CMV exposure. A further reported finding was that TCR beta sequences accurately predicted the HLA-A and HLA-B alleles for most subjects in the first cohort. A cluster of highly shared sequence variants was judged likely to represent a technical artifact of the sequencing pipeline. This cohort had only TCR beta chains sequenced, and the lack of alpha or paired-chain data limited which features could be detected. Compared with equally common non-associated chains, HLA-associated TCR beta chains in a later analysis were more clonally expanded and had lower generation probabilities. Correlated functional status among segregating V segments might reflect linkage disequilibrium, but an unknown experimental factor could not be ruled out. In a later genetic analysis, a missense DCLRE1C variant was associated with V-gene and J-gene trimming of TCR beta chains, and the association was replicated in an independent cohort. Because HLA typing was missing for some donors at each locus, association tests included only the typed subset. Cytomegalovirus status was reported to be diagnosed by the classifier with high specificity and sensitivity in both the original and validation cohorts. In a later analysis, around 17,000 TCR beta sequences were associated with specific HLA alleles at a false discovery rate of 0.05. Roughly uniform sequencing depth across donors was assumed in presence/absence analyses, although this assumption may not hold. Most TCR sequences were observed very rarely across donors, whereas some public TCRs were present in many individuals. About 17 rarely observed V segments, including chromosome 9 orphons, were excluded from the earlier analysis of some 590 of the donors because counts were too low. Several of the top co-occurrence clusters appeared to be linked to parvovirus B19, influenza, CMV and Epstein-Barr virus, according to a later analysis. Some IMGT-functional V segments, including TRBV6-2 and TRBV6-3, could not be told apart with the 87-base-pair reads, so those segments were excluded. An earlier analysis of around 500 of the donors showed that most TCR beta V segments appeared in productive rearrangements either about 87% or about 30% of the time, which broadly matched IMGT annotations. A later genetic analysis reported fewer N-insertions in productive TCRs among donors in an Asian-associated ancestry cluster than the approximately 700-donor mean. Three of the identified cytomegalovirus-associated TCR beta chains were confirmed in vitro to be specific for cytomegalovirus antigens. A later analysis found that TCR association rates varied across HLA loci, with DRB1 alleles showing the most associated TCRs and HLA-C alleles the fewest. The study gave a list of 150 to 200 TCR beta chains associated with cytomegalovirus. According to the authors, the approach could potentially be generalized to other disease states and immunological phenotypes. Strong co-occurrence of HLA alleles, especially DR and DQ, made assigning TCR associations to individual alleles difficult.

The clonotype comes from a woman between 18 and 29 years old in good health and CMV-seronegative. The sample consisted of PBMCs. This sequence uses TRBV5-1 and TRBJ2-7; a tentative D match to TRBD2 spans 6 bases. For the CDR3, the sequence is CASSGRSYEQYF. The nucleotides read TGCGCCAGCAGCGGGAGGTCCTACGAGCAGTACTTC.